This entry is about one T cell receptor (beta chain). Antigen specificity is unknown. Cycle 7 day 1, cycle 4 day 1, and baseline were the timepoints at which blood was sampled. Assay: immunoSEQ multiplex PCR; the TCRdb copy retains only in-frame clones and omits some. This sample yields 40,000 to 50,000 clones, of which 89% are seen a single time; less than 0.7% belongs to the top ten. These data belong to a study of OX40 agonist ivuxolimab in advanced cancers. CDR1 and CDR2 (germline): MNHEY, SVGAGI. Trimming removed 0 bases at V and 4 bases at J, with 12 bases between. CDR3 length equals 15 residues. Study outcomes and limitations: Clones of CD4+ and CD8+ blood T cells grew by week 6 at doses of 0.1 to 3.0 mg/kg. Averaged across samples, CD8+ T cells carried more expanded clones than CD4+ did.

Sequencing was performed on CD4+ or CD8+ T cells sorted from blood, taken in a trial of the OX40 agonist ivuxolimab. This sequence joins TRBV6-5 and TRBJ1-1; D gene uncertain. This clonotype originated in an adult with an advanced solid tumor such as melanoma, head and neck, liver or kidney cancer. CDR3 DNA: TGTGCCAGCAGTTACTCCTGGCAGGCCGGCACTGAAGCTTTCTTT. It codes for CASSYSWQAGTEAFF.